The clone carrying this TCR beta chain showed up just once. Its specificity is not known. The length of the CDR3 is 16 residues. CDR1 MDHEN and CDR2 SYDVKM come from the germline V gene. The primer mix had 60 Vbeta and 13 Jbeta primers. Profiled with immunoSEQ multiplex PCR; TCRdb holds only in-frame clones, not every one. Altogether 60,000 or so clones are present, approximately 83% being singletons, with the ten largest covering about 11%. This entry belongs to a study of cytomegalovirus exposure and HLA in healthy donors. Study findings and constraints: With DRB1 most and HLA-C fewest, TCR association rates differed between HLA loci in a later analysis. Among TCR beta chains, those listed as cytomegalovirus-associated numbered about 160.

The chain has TRBV28 and TRBJ2-5; 8 bases are shared with TRBD2. The assigned J gene may be wrong: the sequence end matches TRBJ2-7 better. Sample: PBMCs. The TCR sequence derives from a female donor in good health and CMV-seronegative. CDR3 sequence reads: CASSTTLTSEDYEQYF. CDR3 DNA: TGTGCCAGCAGTACCACCTTGACTAGCGAGGACTACGAGCAGTACTTC.